This T cell receptor (beta chain) was recovered during a study of blood T cell repertoires in COVID-19. Study-level information: Researchers got acute and convalescent COVID-19 samples from the United States, Italy and Spain. T cells, B-cell-depleted T cells, or PBMCs supplied cDNA or gDNA.

Here immunoSEQ multiplex PCR was the method, and the copy in TCRdb shows in-frame clones only, minus some. The data hold around 160,000 clones, with 80% observed a single time. This CDR3 has 14 amino acids. V was clipped by 2 bases and J by 1 base, with 9 bases between them. In germline, CDR1 is SGDLS, CDR2 YYNGEE. Participants came from 20 to 25 US areas, aged roughly 18 to 89 years. Cohort allocation depended upon clinical history that participants reported. The source of this sequence is a man aged 40-50 years who had recovered from COVID-19. Sequencing was done on a sample of PBMCs or T cells enriched from blood (not recorded which). V is TRBV9 and J is TRBJ1-1, with a weak D call TRBD1 (5 bases). The CDR3 region is CASSVSTANTEAFF. The CDR3 DNA is TGTGCCAGCAGCGTTTCGACAGCGAACACTGAAGCTTTCTTT.